The 9 T cell receptor beta chains reported below all come from one sample, sequenced in a study of blood T cell repertoires in COVID-19. Here immunoSEQ multiplex PCR was the method, and the copy in TCRdb shows in-frame clones only, minus some. The data show approximately 61,000 clones, around 81% seen once. The sample comprised peripheral blood. The source is a man between 65 and 85 years old with acute or convalescent COVID-19.

This chain uses TRBV28 with TRBJ1-5; 7 nucleotides match TRBD1. The CDR3 has 18 amino acids. Germline lookup yields CDR1 MDHEN and CDR2 SYDVKM. V gave up 7 bases and J gave up 0 bases; unmatched junction bases: 15. CDR3 bases: TGTGCCAGCACCACCCAGGCCCACAGGGGCTATAGCAATCAGCCCCAGCATTTT. It encodes CASTTQAHRGYSNQPQHF.

The rearrangement uses TRBV5-1 and TRBJ2-2, with D possibly matching TRBD1 (6 bases). CDR1 and CDR2 (germline): SGHRS, YFSETQ. The V and J ends lost 5 bases and 1 base respectively, with 6 bases between them. This CDR3 contains 13 residues. The DNA for the CDR3 is TGCGCCAGCAGGGACAGGAACACCGGGGAGCTGTTTTTT. It specifies CASRDRNTGELFF.

V usage is TRBV20-1 and J usage is TRBJ1-1; 8 bases are a match to TRBD1. There are 16 residues in the CDR3. CDR1 is DFQATT, CDR2 SNEGSKA, per germline (reference sequence). V dropped 3 bases and J dropped 3; count of bases not matched to a gene: 12. The DNA for the CDR3 is TGCAGTGCTAGTCGAGCGGCAGGGGGCTTGTACACTGAAGCTTTCTTT. Its protein is CSASRAAGGLYTEAFF.

The J gene is TRBJ2-7, the V gene TRBV5-1, with D possibly matching TRBD2 (6 bases). Germline CDR1 is SGHRS and CDR2 is YFSETQ. The V end lost 2 bases, the J end lost 7 bases, and 13 bases lay between the germline ends. The CDR3 extends over 13 amino acids. The CDR3 nucleotides read TGCGCCAGCAGCTTTGGGGGAGGTGGGGAGCAGTACTTC. It translates to CASSFGGGGEQYF. Combining the CDR3 with reference TRBV5-1 and TRBJ2-7 gives the whole variable domain KAGVTQTPRYLIKTRGQQVTLSCSPISGHRSVSWYQQTPGQGLQFLFEYFSETQRNKGNFPGRFSGRQFSNSRSEMNVSTLELGDSALYLCASSFGGGGEQYFGPGTRLTVT.

This clone was counted between two and nine times. This chain joins TRBV5-5 and TRBJ1-5, with TRBD1 as a possible D gene (5 bases). The CDR3 runs to 15 residues. Germline V lookup: CDR1 SGHKS, CDR2 YYEKEE (reference sequence). V lost 4 bases and J 0 bases, leaving 11 bases between the germline ends. The CDR3: CASSNQGYSNQPQHF. The CDR3 coding sequence is TGTGCCAGCAGCAACCAGGGTTATAGCAATCAGCCCCAGCATTTT.

Only one count was recorded for this clone. This chain links TRBV5-6 with TRBJ2-5; 9 nucleotides match TRBD2. Germline values: CDR1 SGHDT, CDR2 YYEEEE. V trimming: 0 bases; J trimming: 5 bases; junction bases outside the gene matches: 5. There are 15 residues in the CDR3. The CDR3 sequence is CASSLGRGGGETQYF. For the CDR3, the DNA is TGTGCCAGCAGCTTGGGGCGGGGGGGCGGGGAGACCCAGTACTTC.

V usage is TRBV5-1 and J usage is TRBJ1-2; 10 bases map to TRBD1. In germline, CDR1 is SGHRS, CDR2 YFSETQ. V lost 4 bases to trimming and J lost 8 bases; unmatched junction nucleotides: 8. The CDR3 sequence is 14 residues long. The CDR3 DNA reads as TGCGCCAGCAGCGGAGGGACAGGGGTGCGGGGCTACACCTTC. Translated, it gives CASSGGTGVRGYTF.

The chain employs TRBV28 and TRBJ1-4; 7 bases line up with TRBD1. Germline CDR1 and CDR2: MDHEN and SYDVKM. After removal of 4 bases from V and 5 bases from J, the junction contained 7 bases not matched to a gene. The CDR3 contains 15 residues. The CDR3 region is CASSSLQGWNEKLFF. The CDR3 bases are TGTGCCAGCAGTTCCCTACAGGGGTGGAATGAAAAACTGTTTTTT.

This clone came up once. Other DNA sequences of this sample code for an identical CDR3. The chain is built from TRBV5-1 and TRBJ2-7, with a weak D call TRBD1 (5 bases). The CDR3 loop spans 14 amino acids. Trimming removed 0 bases from V and 6 bases from J, with 13 bases in between. Per germline, CDR1 SGHRS and CDR2 YFSETQ. The DNA of the CDR3 is TGCGCCAGCAGCTTGGTAGGGCAGGGTGGCGAGCAGTACTTC. Translation: CASSLVGQGGEQYF. Full variable domain (missing parts from reference TRBV5-1 and TRBJ2-7): KAGVTQTPRYLIKTRGQQVTLSCSPISGHRSVSWYQQTPGQGLQFLFEYFSETQRNKGNFPGRFSGRQFSNSRSEMNVSTLELGDSALYLCASSLVGQGGEQYFGPGTRLTVT.